This T cell receptor (beta chain) came from a study of T cells after yellow fever vaccination. Researchers made TCR cDNA using 5'RACE template switching, and this step added a universal primer site and UMIs. TCRdb processed the 5' RACE reads anew with MiXCR; each CDR3 protein has one entry. This sample yields about 210,000 distinct CDR3 sequences, of which less than 3.5% are seen a single time; roughly 3.2% belongs to the top ten. Germline V gives CDR1 SGHTA, CDR2 FQGNSA. V was pared by 5 bases and J by 1 base, with 11 bases between. This CDR3 has 14 amino acids. Whole-study findings and limits: There was a possibility that FACS-sorted repertoires contained abundant clonotypes contaminating from the bulk population. Researchers noted that a small share of clonotypes showed up in both CD4 and CD8 compartments. Reappearing after the booster were most of the clones from primary vaccination (roughly 96% CD4, about 88% CD8).

This clonotype was detected many times. Its matching antigen is unknown. The source of this sequence is a man between 18 and 29 years old who received the YFV17D yellow fever vaccine. Material: CD4+ T cells sorted from PBMCs, obtained 10 days after the yellow fever booster vaccination. The rearrangement joins TRBV7-2 to TRBJ2-5, with D perhaps TRBD1 (6 bases). The CDR3, as DNA: TGTGCCAGCAGCCGTGGGACATTCCAAGAGACCCAGTACTTC. Translation gives CASSRGTFQETQYF.